Listed below are T cell receptor beta chains from one sample, sequenced in a study of blood T cell repertoires in COVID-19. The table came from immunoSEQ multiplex PCR; TCRdb's copy has only in-frame clones and leaves some out. Here the sample spans 75,000 to 95,000 clones, around nine tenths being singletons. Specimen: peripheral blood. The source of these receptors is a woman aged 80 or over with acute or convalescent COVID-19. The CDR3 runs from the conserved cysteine through the conserved F or W. Each record gives: D gene, clone size, J gene, V gene, CDR3 DNA, CDR3 protein. A D gene is named only where the DNA matches it firmly. The size field is filled for only some rows; it gives once, few, many or a size class.

.	.	TRBJ1-2	TRBV27	TGTGCCAGCACAGGGACTCGTGGCTATGGCTACACCTTC	CASTGTRGYGYTF
.	once	TRBJ2-7	TRBV28	TGTGCCAGCGGGAGTTCCTACGAGCAGTACTTC	CASGSSYEQYF
.	.	TRBJ2-3	TRBV18	TGTGCCAGCTCACCAAATATGGTGAGGGGCACAGATACGCAGTATTTT	CASSPNMVRGTDTQYF
.	few	TRBJ2-7	TRBV6-2/TRBV6-3	TGTGCCAGCGGCCCCCGGGCCCCCGGGGACGAGCAGTACTTC	CASGPRAPGDEQYF
TRBD1	.	TRBJ2-7	TRBV25-1	TGTGCCAGCAGTGTCTCGACAGGGGGCTACGAGCAGTACTTC	CASSVSTGGYEQYF
TRBD2	.	TRBJ2-3	TRBV5-1	TGCGCCAGCAGCCCCTCTAGCGGGGGTATTAGGGGCACAGATACGCAGTATTTT	CASSPSSGGIRGTDTQYF
.	.	TRBJ1-5	TRBV23-1	TGCGCCAGCAGTCTGCGGTTAGGCAGACTCAATCAGCCCCAGCATTTT	CASSLRLGRLNQPQHF
TRBD2	few	TRBJ2-1	TRBV30	TGTGCCTGGAGTTTTCTCGGGACTAGCGGGTACTACAATGAGCAGTTCTTC	CAWSFLGTSGYYNEQFF
.	many	TRBJ2-2	TRBV7-3	TGTGCCAGCAGCTTAGCCTCAGGGGTGAACACCGGGGAGCTGTTTTTT	CASSLASGVNTGELFF
.	.	TRBJ2-7	TRBV6-6	TGTGCCAGCAGTTACCCTCATCCCCCTCCGGTGGAGCAGTACTTC	CASSYPHPPPVEQYF
.	.	TRBJ2-4	TRBV5-1	TGCGCCAGCAGCTTGGCAGAGGGAAACATTCAGTACTTC	CASSLAEGNIQYF
TRBD1	.	TRBJ1-1	TRBV7-2	TGTGCCAGCAGCTCAGGGGGCATGAACACTGAAGCTTTCTTT	CASSSGGMNTEAFF
.	few	TRBJ1-1	TRBV18	TGTGCCAGCTCACCGCTGAACATGAACACTGAAGCTTTCTTT	CASSPLNMNTEAFF
.	.	TRBJ2-7	TRBV27	TGTGCCAGCAGTTTAATGGGGGGTGGGATTGGCGAGCAGTACTTC	CASSLMGGGIGEQYF
TRBD1	.	TRBJ2-6	TRBV2	TGTGCTGGGGACAGGGGCTCTGGGGCCAACGTCCTGACTTTC	CAGDRGSGANVLTF
TRBD2	.	TRBJ2-1	TRBV30	TGTGCCGGTTCTCTAGCGGGAGTCTACAATGAGCAGTTCTTC	CAGSLAGVYNEQFF
TRBD1	.	TRBJ2-6	TRBV16	TGTGCCAGCAGCCCCCGGGACAGGTACTCTGGGGCCAACGTCCTGACTTTC	CASSPRDRYSGANVLTF
TRBD2	.	TRBJ2-2	TRBV12-5	TGTGCTAGTGGTTTGGTACGATTGGGGGTGGGACTAGCGGGCCCCACCGGGGAGCTGTTTTTT	CASGLVRLGVGLAGPTGELFF
.	.	TRBJ1-1	TRBV12-3/TRBV12-4	TGTGCCAGCAGTATACTACAGGGAACTGAAGCTTTCTTT	CASSILQGTEAFF